The source of this TCR beta chain is a study of cytomegalovirus exposure and HLA in healthy donors. In the PCR, 60 Vbeta and 13 Jbeta primers were used. Sequenced by immunoSEQ multiplex PCR; TCRdb stores in-frame clones only, minus some. The table includes fewer than 130,000 clones, approximately 80% detected once. Germline CDR1 KGHSH, CDR2 LQKENI. V dropped 4 bases and J dropped 5 bases, with 8 bases sitting between them. The CDR3 loop spans 13 amino acids. This receptor was taken from a man under 40 in good health and CMV-seropositive. This chain connects TRBV18 to TRBJ2-2, with D possibly being TRBD1 (6 bases). Sequenced sample: PBMCs. CDR3: CASSLGTTGELFF. The DNA for the CDR3 is TGTGCCAGCTCACTCGGGACAACCGGGGAGCTGTTTTTT.